Listed here are 30 T cell receptor beta chains from one sample, sequenced in a study of cytomegalovirus exposure and HLA in healthy donors. PCR primers comprised 60 Vbeta and 13 Jbeta primers. The protocol was immunoSEQ multiplex PCR, while the TCRdb copy is restricted to in-frame clones and leaves out a portion. The sample records roughly 100,000 clones, less than 85% being singletons. Sequencing was carried out using PBMCs. These receptors originate from a middle-aged man in good health and CMV-seronegative.

The rearrangement uses TRBV5-6 and TRBJ1-2; 8 nucleotides match TRBD1. CDR1 and CDR2 (germline): SGHDT, YYEEEE. The junction had 8 bases not matched to a gene; V was cut back by 5 bases and J by 5 bases. The CDR3 is 14 amino acids. CDR3 nucleotides: TGTGCCAGCAGACCGACAGGGGCTGGGTATGGCTACACCTTC. Its translation is CASRPTGAGYGYTF.

For the CDR3, the DNA is TGTGCCAGCAGACGGACTAGCGGGAACTCCTACAATGAGCAGTTCTTC. Translating gives CASRRTSGNSYNEQFF. The rearrangement uses TRBV6-4 and TRBJ2-1; 12 bases fit TRBD2. CDR1 and CDR2 (germline): MRHNA, SNTAGT. The CDR3 loop spans 16 amino acids. V was pared by 6 bases and J by 0 bases, with 3 bases of the junction left unmatched.

The rearrangement joins TRBV27 to TRBJ2-2; 11 nucleotides line up with TRBD2. The CDR3 loop spans 16 amino acids. CDR1 is MNHEY, CDR2 SMNVEV, per germline (reference sequence). V lost 8 bases to trimming and J lost 5 bases; unmatched junction nucleotides: 10. CDR3 nucleotide sequence: TGTGCCAGCTCCCAGGGGGCTAGCGGGGGGACCGGGGAGCTGTTTTTT. The encoded protein is CASSQGASGGTGELFF.

The J gene is TRBJ2-5, the V gene TRBV4-3, with 16 positions matching TRBD2. This CDR3 comprises 17 residues. Germline V gene lookup returns CDR1 LGHNA and CDR2 YSLEER. The ends lost 4 bases at V and 5 bases at J; junction bases unmatched: 7. The CDR3 DNA reads as TGCGCCAGCAGCCGAGGGACTAGCGGGGGGGCCGGCGAGACCCAGTACTTC. This codes for CASSRGTSGGAGETQYF.

The rearrangement joins TRBV18 to TRBJ1-4; 9 nucleotides match TRBD1. The trim removed 0 bases at V and 6 bases at J, leaving 8 bases unmatched. CDR1 and CDR2 from the germline V gene are KGHSH and LQKENI. CDR3 length: 17 residues. CDR3 in DNA: TGTGCCAGCTCACCACCGGGACAGGGCAGTCTCTATGAAAAACTGTTTTTT. Its protein product is CASSPPGQGSLYEKLFF.

The chain employs TRBV6-1 and TRBJ2-7; 7 bases match TRBD1. V lost 6 bases, J lost 1 base, and 3 bases stayed unmatched. Germline CDR1 and CDR2: MNHNS and SASEGT. The CDR3 consists of 13 residues. Written as DNA, the CDR3 is TGTGCCAGCAGAACAGGGGCATCCTACGAGCAGTACTTC. This codes for CASRTGASYEQYF.

The V gene is TRBV25-1, the J gene TRBJ2-3, with TRBD2 as a possible D gene (6 bases). The CDR3 is 14 amino acids. The germline gives CDR1 MGHDK, CDR2 SYGVNS. The V end lost 6 bases, the J end lost 3 bases, and 13 bases lay between the germline ends. CDR3 region: CASSKTGVTDTQYF. CDR3 DNA sequence: TGTGCCAGCAGCAAAACGGGGGTTACAGATACGCAGTATTTT.

V usage is TRBV4-1 and J usage is TRBJ1-3, with 9 bases aligning to TRBD1. The CDR3 has 15 amino acids. Per the germline V gene, CDR1 is MGHRA and CDR2 is YSYEKL. Trimming took 5 bases from V and 5 from J; bases not matched to a gene: 7. DNA of the CDR3: TGCGCCAGCAGCGTCGACAGGGGGAATCGAAACACCATATATTTT. Its protein product is CASSVDRGNRNTIYF.

This clone was found once. V and J are TRBV7-3 and TRBJ2-1, with 9 bases lining up with TRBD2. This CDR3 is 17 amino acids long. V lost 4 bases to trimming and J lost 5 bases; unmatched junction nucleotides: 12. Germline lookup yields CDR1 SGHTA and CDR2 FQGTGA. CDR3 loop: CASSSHVRGGRDNEQFF. CDR3 DNA sequence: TGTGCCAGCAGCTCCCACGTGCGGGGGGGAAGGGACAATGAGCAGTTCTTC.

The genes are TRBV27 and TRBJ1-2, with 11 positions matching TRBD1. The CDR3 contains 16 residues. J gave up 3 bases and V 6 bases, and 9 bases lay outside the gene matches. The germline CDR1 and CDR2 sequences are MNHEY and SMNVEV (reference sequence). CDR3 DNA sequence: TGTGCCAGCAGACCCGGGACAGGGGGTTTTCACTATGGCTACACCTTC. It specifies CASRPGTGGFHYGYTF.

The chain combines TRBV7-9 with TRBJ2-7, with D maybe TRBD1 (7 bases). The CDR3 is made up of 14 amino acids. Trimming took 6 bases from V and 2 from J, leaving 14 bases between them. Germline lookup yields CDR1 SEHNR and CDR2 FQNEAQ (reference sequence). The CDR3 bases are TGTGCCAGCAGTTCCAGGGGGGAAGCCTACGAGCAGTACTTC. Translation gives CASSSRGEAYEQYF.

The gene calls are TRBV5-1 and TRBJ1-2; possibly TRBD1 for D (6 bases). The ends were cut back, 0 bases at V and 3 bases at J, with 9 bases in the middle. Germline assignment: CDR1 SGHRS and CDR2 YFSETQ. The CDR3 has 14 residues. As DNA, the CDR3 is TGCGCCAGCAGCTTGGGGCAGGGGTACTATGGCTACACCTTC. Translated, it gives CASSLGQGYYGYTF.

The chain links TRBV29-1 to TRBJ2-2; D is unresolved. V was shortened by 4 bases and J by 0 bases, with 6 bases between the two germline ends. Germline values: CDR1 SQVTM, CDR2 ANQGSEA. This CDR3 region has 13 residues. CDR3 nucleotides: TGCAGCGTTGCCGTTTCGAACACCGGGGAGCTGTTTTTT. It specifies CSVAVSNTGELFF.

A few counts support this clone. CDR3 in DNA: TGTGCCAGCAGCTTAGGGACTAGCGGGGACCCGAATACGCAGTATTTT. It translates to CASSLGTSGDPNTQYF. The chain recombines TRBV13 with TRBJ2-3, with TRBD2 matching 11 bases. The CDR3 length is 16 residues. Losses at the gene ends were 0 bases for V and 7 bases for J; bases not matched to a gene: 6. From germline, CDR1 is PRHDT and CDR2 FYEKMQ (reference sequence).

In its sample, this clone was seen once. This chain links TRBV5-1 with TRBJ2-7; maybe TRBD1 (5 bases). The CDR3 covers 12 residues. CDR1 SGHRS and CDR2 YFSETQ come from the germline V gene. V shed 0 bases and J shed 6 bases, with 7 bases lying between them. The CDR3 DNA reads TGCGCCAGCAGCTTGGAAAGGGGCGAGCAGTACTTC. Its translation: CASSLERGEQYF.

This chain connects TRBV18 to TRBJ1-1; D perhaps matches TRBD1 (6 bases). CDR3 size: 14 residues. V lost 4 bases to trimming and J lost 1 base, with 10 bases between them. From germline, CDR1 is KGHSH and CDR2 LQKENI. CDR3 DNA sequence: TGTGCCAGCTCACAACAGGGACCGAACACTGAAGCTTTCTTT. Residues: CASSQQGPNTEAFF.

This clone was recorded only once. This is likely an artifact of a read error, given a far larger clone one base away. The V gene is TRBV4-1, the J gene TRBJ2-3; 13 bases align to TRBD2. This CDR3 spans 19 amino acids. Germline V gene lookup returns CDR1 MGHRA and CDR2 YSYEKL. J was trimmed by 3 bases and V by 0 bases; bases with no gene match: 9. In DNA form, the CDR3 reads TGCGCCAGCAGCCAAGATTTAACTAGCGGGGGGGCAAGGACAGATACGCAGTATTTT. Translated: CASSQDLTSGGARTDTQYF.

This clone has more than one count but fewer than ten. The chain is built from TRBV6-5 and TRBJ2-1; 8 nucleotides agree with TRBD1. V lost 0 bases to trimming and J lost 1 base; unmatched junction nucleotides: 2. The CDR3 has 16 amino acids. Germline V gives CDR1 MNHEY, CDR2 SVGAGI. The DNA for the CDR3 is TGTGCCAGCAGTTACTCGACAGGGGCGTCCTACAATGAGCAGTTCTTC. Residues: CASSYSTGASYNEQFF.

The gene calls are TRBV6-5 and TRBJ1-2; D may be TRBD1 (5 bases). The CDR3 is 11 amino acids. Deletions cut 11 bases from V and 6 bases from J, with 13 bases between. The V gene's germline CDR1 is MNHEY and CDR2 SVGAGI. The CDR3 sequence is CASSGGDGYTF. As DNA, the CDR3 is TGTGCCTCCAGCGGGGGGGATGGCTACACCTTC.

This clone came up a few times. V usage is TRBV5-1 and J usage is TRBJ2-7, with a tentative D call TRBD1 (6 bases). The ends were cut back, 0 bases at V and 0 bases at J, with 16 bases in the middle. The CDR3 is 17 amino acids. Per germline, CDR1 SGHRS and CDR2 YFSETQ. The CDR3 loop reads CASSLAGQSLSSYEQYF. The CDR3 DNA reads TGCGCCAGCAGCTTGGCCGGACAGTCCCTCTCCTCCTACGAGCAGTACTTC.

The chain is built from TRBV13 and TRBJ2-5, with 8 bases matching TRBD2. V was pared by 4 bases and J by 5 bases, with 12 bases of the junction left unmatched. Germline CDR1 is PRHDT and CDR2 is FYEKMQ (reference sequence). The CDR3 consists of 16 residues. CDR3 nucleotides: TGTGCCAGCAGCTCCTCCTTTCGGGGGGGCGCGGAGACCCAGTACTTC. As protein: CASSSSFRGGAETQYF.

The chain couples TRBV9 to TRBJ2-1; 9 positions agree with TRBD2. Germline values: CDR1 SGDLS, CDR2 YYNGEE. The trim removed 0 bases at V and 6 bases at J, leaving 4 bases unmatched. The CDR3 has 15 residues. This chain's CDR3 is CASSVVSGGLNEQFF. The CDR3 DNA reads as TGTGCCAGCAGCGTAGTTAGCGGGGGCCTCAATGAGCAGTTCTTC.

V and J are TRBV7-9 and TRBJ2-3, with 7 nucleotides matching TRBD1. Per germline, CDR1 SEHNR and CDR2 FQNEAQ (reference sequence). The CDR3 extends over 13 amino acids. J gave up 4 bases and V 5 bases, and 3 bases lay outside the gene matches. Here the CDR3 reads CASSLTGADTQYF. The CDR3, as DNA: TGTGCCAGCAGCCTCACAGGGGCAGATACGCAGTATTTT.

The V and J genes are TRBV5-6 and TRBJ2-3; a weak D match, TRBD2 (5 bases). Between the trimmed V and J ends, which lost 0 bases and 2 bases, there was a span of 7 bases. The CDR3 loop spans 14 amino acids. CDR1 and CDR2 (germline): SGHDT, YYEEEE. CDR3 nucleotides: TGTGCCAGCAGCTTGGGACTACCCACAGATACGCAGTATTTT. It specifies CASSLGLPTDTQYF.

In DNA form, the CDR3 reads TGTGCCAGCTGCCGGGACAGGGCCACCTACGAGCAGTACTTC. Translating gives CASCRDRATYEQYF. The chain is built from TRBV6-1 and TRBJ2-5; the match to TRBD1 covers 9 bases. The closer fit of TRBJ2-7 to the DNA end suggests the J call may be wrong. The CDR3 runs 14 residues. Germline V CDR1 and CDR2: MNHNS, SASEGT.

The rearrangement links TRBV5-1 to TRBJ2-2; maybe TRBD1 (5 bases). Germline values: CDR1 SGHRS, CDR2 YFSETQ. The V gene lost 0 bases and the J gene lost 2 bases, with 11 bases spanning the gap. The CDR3 runs to 16 residues. CDR3 loop: CASSLEGSTNTGELFF. DNA of the CDR3: TGCGCCAGCAGCTTGGAGGGGTCCACAAACACCGGGGAGCTGTTTTTT.

The rearrangement joins TRBV19 to TRBJ2-7; tentatively, D is TRBD1 (6 bases). V lost 1 base to trimming and J lost 2 bases, with 21 bases between them. CDR1 and CDR2 from the germline V gene are LNHDA and SQIVND (reference sequence). This CDR3 has 18 amino acids. The CDR3 DNA reads as TGTGCCAGTAGTATAGTGGCCAGTGGGGGCCAGGCAACCTACGAGCAGTACTTC. Translated: CASSIVASGGQATYEQYF.

The chain uses TRBV18 and TRBJ1-2, with D uncertain. The CDR3 contains 17 residues. Trimming removed 3 bases at V and 4 bases at J, with 21 bases between. CDR1 is KGHSH, CDR2 LQKENI, per germline. CDR3 amino acids: CASSPSAPTQRLYGYTF. The CDR3 region has the DNA TGTGCCAGCTCACCCTCCGCACCGACTCAGAGACTCTATGGCTACACCTTC.

The chain carries TRBV5-4 and TRBJ1-1, with D uncertain. In germline, CDR1 is SGHNT, CDR2 YYREEE (reference sequence). The V end lost 0 bases, the J end lost 2 bases, and 8 bases lay between the germline ends. There are 14 residues in the CDR3. In DNA form, the CDR3 reads TGTGCCAGCAGCTTGGACAGAACTAACACTGAAGCTTTCTTT. Protein: CASSLDRTNTEAFF.

The chain is built from TRBV30 and TRBJ1-2, with D unclear. Trimming took 5 bases from V and 0 from J, leaving 7 bases between them. The CDR3 has 12 residues. The germline V gene encodes CDR1 GTSNPN and CDR2 SVGIG (reference sequence). The CDR3: CAWGLTNYGYTF. The CDR3 nucleotides are TGTGCCTGGGGACTGACTAACTATGGCTACACCTTC.